The following is a T cell receptor (beta chain) sequence with its context. The antigen remains undetermined. These data originate in a study of T cell responses to AZD1222 COVID-19 vaccine. Overall study results and limits: A reported finding is that nearly half of spike-specific TCRs target unmutated variant regions. Baseline serostatus was positive in only a handful of AZD1222 recipients.

Profiled with immunoSEQ multiplex PCR; TCRdb holds only in-frame clones, not every one. The table lists over 150,000 clones, roughly 90% of them singletons. Trimming removed 0 bases at V and 4 bases at J, with 12 bases between. Per the germline V gene, CDR1 is SGHDN and CDR2 is FVKESK. The CDR3 has 16 residues. The chain couples TRBV14 to TRBJ1-4; D uncertain. The starting material was peripheral blood, obtained on day 0 of AZD1222 vaccination. The sequence derives from an adult in good health. The DNA of the CDR3 is TGTGCCAGCAGCCAAGAAGGAAGGAGCTTTAATGAAAAACTGTTTTTT. Protein: CASSQEGRSFNEKLFF.